This entry describes one T cell receptor (beta chain). Its antigen is undetermined. The CDR3 totals 14 residues. The V and J ends lost 6 bases and 7 bases respectively, with 15 bases between them. CDR1 and CDR2 (germline): MNHNY, SVGAGI (reference sequence). Authors' data handling: Filtering differed, since immunoSEQ gave only junction sequences and no quality scores. Profiling relied on immunoSEQ multiplex PCR, and the TCRdb table lists in-frame clones only, not all of them. V and J calls and clone size are those listed in that table; D and trimming were worked out from the DNA. The data hold roughly 1,800,000 clones, with roughly 94% observed a single time. These data are taken from a study of shared clonotypes between healthy human individuals. Study-level background: Each donor's CD4 naive and CD4 memory cells filled three plates apiece, CD8 naive two, and CD8 memory one.

Terminally differentiated effector memory CD45RA+ cells were excluded from the naive CD8 cells, which were CD45RO-negative and positively selected for CCR7. Study-wide points: Clonotypes which were not shared had lower generation probabilities than clonotypes that all four donors shared. In several donors, 4.5% to 5.5% of naive CD4 clonotypes appeared in common.

This sequence was found in a man aged 18 to 29 in good health. This chain links TRBV6-6 with TRBJ1-4, with a weak D call TRBD1 (6 bases). The sequenced sample consisted of naive CD8+ T cells sorted from blood. The CDR3 sequence is CASREQGSIEKLFF. The CDR3 region has the DNA TGTGCCAGCAGAGAACAGGGTAGTATTGAAAAACTGTTTTTT.